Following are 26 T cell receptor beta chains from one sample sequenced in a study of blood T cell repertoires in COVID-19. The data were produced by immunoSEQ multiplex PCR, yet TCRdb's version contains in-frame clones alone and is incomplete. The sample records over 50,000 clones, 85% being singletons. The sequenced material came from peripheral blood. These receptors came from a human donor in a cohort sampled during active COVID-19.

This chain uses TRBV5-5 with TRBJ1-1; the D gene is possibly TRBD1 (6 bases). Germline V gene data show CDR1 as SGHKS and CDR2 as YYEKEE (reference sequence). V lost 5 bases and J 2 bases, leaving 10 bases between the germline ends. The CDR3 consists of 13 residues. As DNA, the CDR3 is TGTGCCAGCAGTTGGGGGCAAAACACTGAAGCTTTCTTT. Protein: CASSWGQNTEAFF.

The CDR3 loop reads CSASGTSSPYEQYF. The CDR3 DNA sequence: TGCAGTGCTAGTGGGACTAGCTCCCCTTACGAGCAGTACTTC. The chain links TRBV20-1 to TRBJ2-7; 9 nucleotides align to TRBD2. The length of the CDR3 is 14 residues. V lost 3 bases and J lost 4; bases outside the gene matches: 7. Germline V gives CDR1 DFQATT, CDR2 SNEGSKA (reference sequence).

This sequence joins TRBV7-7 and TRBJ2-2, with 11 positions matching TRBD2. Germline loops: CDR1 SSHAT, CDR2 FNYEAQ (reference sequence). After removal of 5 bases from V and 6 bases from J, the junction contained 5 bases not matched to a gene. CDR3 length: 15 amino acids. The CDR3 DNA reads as TGTGCCAGCAGCATTAGCGGGAGGGCGGCCGGGGAGCTGTTTTTT. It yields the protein CASSISGRAAGELFF.

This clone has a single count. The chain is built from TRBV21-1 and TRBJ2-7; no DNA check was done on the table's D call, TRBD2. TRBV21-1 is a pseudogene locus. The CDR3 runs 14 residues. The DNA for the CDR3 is TGTGCCAGCAGCCCCACTGGACTAGCTCCCGAGCAGTACTTC. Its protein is CASSPTGLAPEQYF.

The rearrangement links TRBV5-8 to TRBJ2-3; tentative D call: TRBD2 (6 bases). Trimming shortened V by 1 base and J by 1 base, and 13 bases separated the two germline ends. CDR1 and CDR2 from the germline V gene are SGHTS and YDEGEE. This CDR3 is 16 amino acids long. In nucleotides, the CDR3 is TGTGCCAGCAGCTTGAAGGTCGGGAGCGGCACAGATACGCAGTATTTT. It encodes CASSLKVGSGTDTQYF.

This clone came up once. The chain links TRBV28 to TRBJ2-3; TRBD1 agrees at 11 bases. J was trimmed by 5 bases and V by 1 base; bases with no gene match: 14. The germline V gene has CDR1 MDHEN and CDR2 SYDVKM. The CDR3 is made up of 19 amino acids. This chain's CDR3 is CASSLSWDRGVKEGDTQYF. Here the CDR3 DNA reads TGTGCCAGCAGTTTATCTTGGGACAGGGGGGTTAAGGAAGGAGATACGCAGTATTTT.

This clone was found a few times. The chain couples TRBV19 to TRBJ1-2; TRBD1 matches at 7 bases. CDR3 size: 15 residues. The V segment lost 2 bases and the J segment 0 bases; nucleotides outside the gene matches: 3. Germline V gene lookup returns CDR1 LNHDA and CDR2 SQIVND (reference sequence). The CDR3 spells CASSIWDRSNYGYTF. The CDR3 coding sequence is TGTGCCAGTAGTATATGGGACAGATCTAACTATGGCTACACCTTC.

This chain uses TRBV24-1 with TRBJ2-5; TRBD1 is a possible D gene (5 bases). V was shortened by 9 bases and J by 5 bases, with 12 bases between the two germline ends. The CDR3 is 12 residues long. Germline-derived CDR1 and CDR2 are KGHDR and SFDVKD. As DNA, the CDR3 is TGTGCCACCGCGGAGCAGGGTGAGACCCAGTACTTC. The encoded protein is CATAEQGETQYF.

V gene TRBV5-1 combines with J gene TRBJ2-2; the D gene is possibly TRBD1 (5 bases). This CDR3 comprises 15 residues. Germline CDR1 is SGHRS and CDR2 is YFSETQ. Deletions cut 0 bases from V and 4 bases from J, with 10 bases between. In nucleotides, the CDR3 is TGCGCCAGCAGCTTGGTGCAAAGGGGCACCGGGGAGCTGTTTTTT. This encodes CASSLVQRGTGELFF. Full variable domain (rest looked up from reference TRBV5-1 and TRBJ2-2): KAGVTQTPRYLIKTRGQQVTLSCSPISGHRSVSWYQQTPGQGLQFLFEYFSETQRNKGNFPGRFSGRQFSNSRSEMNVSTLELGDSALYLCASSLVQRGTGELFFGEGSRLTVL.

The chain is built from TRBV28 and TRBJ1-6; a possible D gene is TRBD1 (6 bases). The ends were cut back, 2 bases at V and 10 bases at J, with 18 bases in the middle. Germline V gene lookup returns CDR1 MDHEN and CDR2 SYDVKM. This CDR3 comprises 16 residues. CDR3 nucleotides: TGTGCCAGCAGTTTACTCGGCCCAGGGGTAGGGTCACCCCTCCACTTT. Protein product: CASSLLGPGVGSPLHF.

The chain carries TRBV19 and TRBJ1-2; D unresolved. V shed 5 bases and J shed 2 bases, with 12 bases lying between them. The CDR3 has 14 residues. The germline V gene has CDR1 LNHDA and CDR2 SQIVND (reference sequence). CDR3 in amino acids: CASSVETPNYGYTF. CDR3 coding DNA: TGTGCCAGTAGTGTCGAGACACCAAACTATGGCTACACCTTC. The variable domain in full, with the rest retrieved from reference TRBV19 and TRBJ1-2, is DGGITQSPKYLFRKEGQNVTLSCEQNLNHDAMYWYRQDPGQGLRLIYYSQIVNDFQKGDIAEGYSVSREKKESFPLTVTSAQKNPTAFYLCASSVETPNYGYTFGSGTRLTVV.

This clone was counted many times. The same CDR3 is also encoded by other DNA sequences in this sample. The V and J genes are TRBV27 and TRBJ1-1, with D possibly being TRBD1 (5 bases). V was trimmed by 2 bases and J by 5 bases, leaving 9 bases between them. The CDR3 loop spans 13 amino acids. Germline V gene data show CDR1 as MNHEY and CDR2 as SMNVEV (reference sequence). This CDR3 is CASSLQEGTEAFF. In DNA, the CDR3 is TGTGCCAGCAGTTTACAGGAGGGGACTGAAGCTTTCTTT.

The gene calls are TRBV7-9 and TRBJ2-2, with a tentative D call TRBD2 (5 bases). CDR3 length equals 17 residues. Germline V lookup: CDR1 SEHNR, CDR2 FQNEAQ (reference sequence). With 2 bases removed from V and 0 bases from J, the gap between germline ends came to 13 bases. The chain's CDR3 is CASSLHGLTPNTGELFF. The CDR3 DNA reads TGTGCCAGCAGCTTACACGGACTGACACCGAACACCGGGGAGCTGTTTTTT.

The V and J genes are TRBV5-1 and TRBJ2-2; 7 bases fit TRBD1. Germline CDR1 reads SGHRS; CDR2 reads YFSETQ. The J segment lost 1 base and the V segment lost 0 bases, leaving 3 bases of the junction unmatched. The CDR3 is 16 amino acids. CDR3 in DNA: TGCGCCAGCAGCTTGGAAGGGACAGAGAACACCGGGGAGCTGTTTTTT. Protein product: CASSLEGTENTGELFF.

The CDR3 is CASSPAGEKLFF. The CDR3 bases are TGTGCCAGCTCACCCGCCGGGGAAAAACTGTTTTTT. The V and J genes are TRBV18 and TRBJ1-4, with unresolved D. Germline V gives CDR1 KGHSH, CDR2 LQKENI. The CDR3 loop spans 12 amino acids. Trimming stripped 3 bases from V and 8 bases from J, with 7 bases between.

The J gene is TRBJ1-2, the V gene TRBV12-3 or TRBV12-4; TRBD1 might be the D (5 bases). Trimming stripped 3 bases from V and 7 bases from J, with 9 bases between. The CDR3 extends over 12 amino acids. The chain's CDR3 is CASSFVGVGYTF. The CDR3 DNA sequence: TGTGCCAGCAGTTTCGTAGGGGTTGGCTACACCTTC.

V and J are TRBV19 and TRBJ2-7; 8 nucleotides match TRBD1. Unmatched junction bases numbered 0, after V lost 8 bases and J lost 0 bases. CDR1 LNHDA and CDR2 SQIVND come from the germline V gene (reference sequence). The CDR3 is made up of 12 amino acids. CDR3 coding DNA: TGTGCCAGTGGGACAGGCTCCTACGAGCAGTACTTC. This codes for CASGTGSYEQYF.

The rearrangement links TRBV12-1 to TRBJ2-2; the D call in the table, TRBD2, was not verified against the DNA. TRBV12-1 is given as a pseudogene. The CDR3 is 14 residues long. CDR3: CASSFDGGAGELFF. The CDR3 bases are TGTGCCAGCAGCTTCGACGGCGGTGCCGGGGAGCTGTTTTTT.

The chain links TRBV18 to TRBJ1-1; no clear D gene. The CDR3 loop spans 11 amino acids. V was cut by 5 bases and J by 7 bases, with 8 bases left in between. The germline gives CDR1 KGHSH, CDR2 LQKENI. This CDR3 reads CASSDRGEAFF. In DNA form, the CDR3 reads TGTGCCAGCTCAGACCGAGGTGAAGCTTTCTTT.

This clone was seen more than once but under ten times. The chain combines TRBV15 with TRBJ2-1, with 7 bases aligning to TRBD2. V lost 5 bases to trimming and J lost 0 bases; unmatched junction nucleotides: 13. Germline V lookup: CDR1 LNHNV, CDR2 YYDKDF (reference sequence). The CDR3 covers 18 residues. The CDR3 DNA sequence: TGTGCCACCAGCGGGCGGGAGAAGGCGCGGGACTCCTACAATGAGCAGTTCTTC. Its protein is CATSGREKARDSYNEQFF.

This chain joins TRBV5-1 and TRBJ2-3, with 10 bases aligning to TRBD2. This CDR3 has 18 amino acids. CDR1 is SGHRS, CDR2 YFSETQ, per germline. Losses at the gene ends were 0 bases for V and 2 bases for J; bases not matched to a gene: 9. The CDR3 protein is CASSLGRSSGSDTDTQYF. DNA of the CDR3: TGCGCCAGCAGCTTGGGACGGTCTAGCGGGAGTGACACAGATACGCAGTATTTT.

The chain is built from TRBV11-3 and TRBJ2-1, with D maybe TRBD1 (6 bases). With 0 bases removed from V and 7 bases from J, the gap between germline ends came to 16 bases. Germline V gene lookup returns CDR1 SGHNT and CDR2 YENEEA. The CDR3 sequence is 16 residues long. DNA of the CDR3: TGTGCCAGCAGCTTAGATTCAGGGGTATCGTTAAATGAGCAGTTCTTC. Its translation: CASSLDSGVSLNEQFF. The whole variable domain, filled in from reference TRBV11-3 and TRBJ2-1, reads EAGVVQSPRYKIIEKKQPVAFWCNPISGHNTLYWYLQNLGQGPELLIRYENEEAVDDSQLPKDRFSAERLKGVDSTLKIQPAELGDSAVYLCASSLDSGVSLNEQFFGPGTRLTVL.

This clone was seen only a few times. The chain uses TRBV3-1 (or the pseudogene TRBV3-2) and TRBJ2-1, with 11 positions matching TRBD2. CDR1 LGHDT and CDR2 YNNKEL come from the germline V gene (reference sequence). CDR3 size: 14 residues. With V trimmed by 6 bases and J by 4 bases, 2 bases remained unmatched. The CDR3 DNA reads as TGTGCCAGCAGGCTAGCGGGAGGATACAATGAGCAGTTCTTC. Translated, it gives CASRLAGGYNEQFF.

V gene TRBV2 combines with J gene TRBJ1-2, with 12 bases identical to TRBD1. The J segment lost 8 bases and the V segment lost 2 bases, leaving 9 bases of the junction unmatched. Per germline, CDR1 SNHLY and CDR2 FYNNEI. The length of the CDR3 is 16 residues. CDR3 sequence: CASSESPGQGARGYTF. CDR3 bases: TGTGCCAGCAGTGAAAGCCCGGGACAGGGGGCTAGGGGCTACACCTTC.

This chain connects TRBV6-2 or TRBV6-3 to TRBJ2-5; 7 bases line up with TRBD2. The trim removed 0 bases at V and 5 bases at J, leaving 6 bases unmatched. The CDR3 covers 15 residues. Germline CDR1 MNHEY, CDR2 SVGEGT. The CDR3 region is CASSYSGGRRETQYF. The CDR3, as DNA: TGTGCCAGCAGTTACTCAGGCGGGAGAAGGGAGACCCAGTACTTC.

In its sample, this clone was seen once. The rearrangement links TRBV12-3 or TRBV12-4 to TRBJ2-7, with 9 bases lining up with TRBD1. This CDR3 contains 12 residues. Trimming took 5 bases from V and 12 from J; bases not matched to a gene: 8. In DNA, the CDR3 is TGTGCCAGCAGTCCCTCCCGGGACAGGGCGTACTTC. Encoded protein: CASSPSRDRAYF.